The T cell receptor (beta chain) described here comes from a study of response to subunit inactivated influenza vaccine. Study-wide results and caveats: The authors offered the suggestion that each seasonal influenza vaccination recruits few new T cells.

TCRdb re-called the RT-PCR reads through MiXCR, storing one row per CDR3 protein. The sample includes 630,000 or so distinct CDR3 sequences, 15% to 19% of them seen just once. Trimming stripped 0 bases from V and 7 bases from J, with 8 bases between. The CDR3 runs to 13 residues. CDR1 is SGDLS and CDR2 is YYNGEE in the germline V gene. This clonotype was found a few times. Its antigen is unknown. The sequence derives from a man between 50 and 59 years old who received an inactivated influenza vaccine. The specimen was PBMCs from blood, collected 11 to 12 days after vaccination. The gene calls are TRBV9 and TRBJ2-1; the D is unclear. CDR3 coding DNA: TGTGCCAGCAGCGTAGTTGGAGAGAATGAGCAGTTCTTC. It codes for CASSVVGENEQFF.